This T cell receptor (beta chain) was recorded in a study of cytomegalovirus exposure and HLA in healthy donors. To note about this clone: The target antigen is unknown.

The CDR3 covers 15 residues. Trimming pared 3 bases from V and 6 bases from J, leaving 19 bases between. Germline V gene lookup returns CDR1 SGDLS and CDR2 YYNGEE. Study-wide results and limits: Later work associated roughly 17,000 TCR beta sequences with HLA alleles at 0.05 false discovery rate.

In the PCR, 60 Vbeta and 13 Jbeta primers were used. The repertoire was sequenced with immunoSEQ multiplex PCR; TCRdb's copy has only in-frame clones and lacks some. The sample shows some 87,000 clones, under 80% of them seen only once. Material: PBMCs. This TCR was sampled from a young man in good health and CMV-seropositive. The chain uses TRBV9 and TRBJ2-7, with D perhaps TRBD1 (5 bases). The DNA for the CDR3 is TGTGCCAGCAGCGCCCGGTTCGCAGGGATCTCCGAGCAGTACTTC. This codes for CASSARFAGISEQYF.